These T cell receptor beta chains were read from a single sample in a study of blood T cell repertoires in COVID-19. Some clones are missing from TCRdb's copy, which holds only in-frame ones; the method was immunoSEQ multiplex PCR. The table records some 200,000 clones, about four fifths of them present only once. Sequencing input: peripheral blood. The origin of the receptors is a woman older than 75 with COVID-19, enrolled during active disease. Each CDR3 is given with its conserved first and last residue. Each record gives: J gene, V gene, clone size, D gene, CDR3 DNA, CDR3 protein. A D gene is named only where the DNA matches it firmly. Clone size is given for some rows only: seen once, a few or many times, or a class if the clone is expanded.

>TRBJ2-7|TRBV7-8|-|-
TGTGCCAGCAGCCGCCCCTACCGCCTCGGGGACGAGCAGTACTTC
CASSRPYRLGDEQYF
>TRBJ2-1|TRBV7-8|-|-
TGTGCCAGCAGCTTAGCGAGCGTTGAGCAGTTCTTC
CASSLASVEQFF
>TRBJ2-1|TRBV5-1|-|-
TGCGCCAGCAGCATGGATGGGGGGAATGAGCAGTTCTTC
CASSMDGGNEQFF
>TRBJ2-5|TRBV11-2|-|-
TGTGCCAGCAGCTTGGCAGGGACCCAGTACTTC
CASSLAGTQYF
>TRBJ1-4|TRBV28|-|TRBD1
TGTGCCACACTAGCTGGACAGGTGGCTGAAAAACTGTTTTTT
CATLAGQVAEKLFF
>TRBJ1-3|TRBV6-1|-|TRBD1
TGTGCCAGCAGTGAGAGTGCAGGGGGACGGAACACCATATATTTT
CASSESAGGRNTIYF
>TRBJ1-2|TRBV19|few|-
TGTGCCAGTAGGGGAACAGGGATGAACTATGGCTACACCTTC
CASRGTGMNYGYTF
>TRBJ2-5|TRBV5-1|-|-
TGCGCCAGCAGCTCAATCCCAGGGGAATCGGAGACCCAGTACTTC
CASSSIPGESETQYF
>TRBJ1-1|TRBV19|-|-
TGTGCCAGTAGTATCTCGAAGCGGACGAACACTGAAGCTTTCTTT
CASSISKRTNTEAFF
>TRBJ1-3|TRBV6-5|-|TRBD1
TGTGCCAGTAACGACAGGGTTGGAAACACCATATATTTT
CASNDRVGNTIYF
>TRBJ2-1|TRBV2|-|-
TGTGGGGGGGGCGCCCTCCCCAATGAGCAGTTCTTC
CGGGALPNEQFF
>TRBJ1-1|TRBV27|-|TRBD1
TGTGCCAGCAGCTCGGGACAGGGGAGGAACACTGAAGCTTTCTTT
CASSSGQGRNTEAFF
>TRBJ1-1|TRBV28|-|-
TGTGCCAGCAGTTTGCCAGGGGATGTCCCTGAAGCTTTCTTT
CASSLPGDVPEAFF
>TRBJ1-2|TRBV7-2|-|-
TGTGCCAGCAGCCCGGGGACACCGGCTGGAGGCTACACCTTC
CASSPGTPAGGYTF
>TRBJ1-5|TRBV6-6|few|TRBD1
TGTGCCAGCAGTCTAGCTCCCACGGGACAGGGTGGCCAGCCCCAGCATTTT
CASSLAPTGQGGQPQHF
>TRBJ1-2|TRBV20-1|-|TRBD1
TGCAGTGCTCGGGACAGGAATGGCTACACCTTC
CSARDRNGYTF
>TRBJ1-1|TRBV6-5|few|-
TGTGCCAGCAGTTGGTCAGGGAACACTGAAGCTTTCTTT
CASSWSGNTEAFF
>TRBJ1-5|TRBV28|-|-
TGTGCCAGCAGCTCAAGACAGATCAATCAGCCCCAGCATTTT
CASSSRQINQPQHF
>TRBJ2-3|TRBV4-2|-|-
TGTGCCAGCAGCCGGCAGCGGGCCTCCGATACGCAGTATTTT
CASSRQRASDTQYF
>TRBJ2-3|TRBV18|-|TRBD2
TGTGCCAGCTCACCGAGGCGGGGGGAACTCACAGATACGCAGTATTTT
CASSPRRGELTDTQYF